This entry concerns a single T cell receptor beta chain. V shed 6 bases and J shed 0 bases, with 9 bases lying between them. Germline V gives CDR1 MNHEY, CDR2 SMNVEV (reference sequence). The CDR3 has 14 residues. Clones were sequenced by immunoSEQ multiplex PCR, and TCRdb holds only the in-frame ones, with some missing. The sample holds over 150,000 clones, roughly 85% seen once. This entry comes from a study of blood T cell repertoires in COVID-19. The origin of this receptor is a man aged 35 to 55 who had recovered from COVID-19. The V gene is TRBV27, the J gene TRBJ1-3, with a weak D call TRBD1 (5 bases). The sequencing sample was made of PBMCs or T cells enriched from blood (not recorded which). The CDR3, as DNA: TGTGCCAGCAGGGCAGACAGCTCTGGAAACACCATATATTTT. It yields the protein CASRADSSGNTIYF.